This T cell receptor (beta chain) was recovered during a study of untreated major depressive disorder. Study results and caveats: CD4+ T cells from depressed patients used TRBV05-01 (Vbeta 5.1) more often than controls.

Each donor gave approximately 30 ml of EDTA blood. Only in-frame clones appear in the TCRdb table, and some are missing; sequencing was by immunoSEQ multiplex PCR. The sample gives about 20,000 clones, approximately 92% of which show up once; roughly 0.6% is in the top ten. J lost 3 bases, V lost 3 bases, and 8 bases had no gene match. The germline CDR1 and CDR2 sequences are SGHRS and YFSETQ. This CDR3 contains 15 residues. As to this clone: The antigen remains undetermined.

The sample consisted of CD4+ T cells from PBMCs. The TCR was taken from a woman aged 40-49 years with major depressive disorder. The chain joins TRBV5-1 to TRBJ1-2; TRBD1 matches 7 bases. In DNA form, the CDR3 reads TGCGCCAGCAGCTCGAGACAGGGCGCTCACTATGGCTACACCTTC. It codes for CASSSRQGAHYGYTF.